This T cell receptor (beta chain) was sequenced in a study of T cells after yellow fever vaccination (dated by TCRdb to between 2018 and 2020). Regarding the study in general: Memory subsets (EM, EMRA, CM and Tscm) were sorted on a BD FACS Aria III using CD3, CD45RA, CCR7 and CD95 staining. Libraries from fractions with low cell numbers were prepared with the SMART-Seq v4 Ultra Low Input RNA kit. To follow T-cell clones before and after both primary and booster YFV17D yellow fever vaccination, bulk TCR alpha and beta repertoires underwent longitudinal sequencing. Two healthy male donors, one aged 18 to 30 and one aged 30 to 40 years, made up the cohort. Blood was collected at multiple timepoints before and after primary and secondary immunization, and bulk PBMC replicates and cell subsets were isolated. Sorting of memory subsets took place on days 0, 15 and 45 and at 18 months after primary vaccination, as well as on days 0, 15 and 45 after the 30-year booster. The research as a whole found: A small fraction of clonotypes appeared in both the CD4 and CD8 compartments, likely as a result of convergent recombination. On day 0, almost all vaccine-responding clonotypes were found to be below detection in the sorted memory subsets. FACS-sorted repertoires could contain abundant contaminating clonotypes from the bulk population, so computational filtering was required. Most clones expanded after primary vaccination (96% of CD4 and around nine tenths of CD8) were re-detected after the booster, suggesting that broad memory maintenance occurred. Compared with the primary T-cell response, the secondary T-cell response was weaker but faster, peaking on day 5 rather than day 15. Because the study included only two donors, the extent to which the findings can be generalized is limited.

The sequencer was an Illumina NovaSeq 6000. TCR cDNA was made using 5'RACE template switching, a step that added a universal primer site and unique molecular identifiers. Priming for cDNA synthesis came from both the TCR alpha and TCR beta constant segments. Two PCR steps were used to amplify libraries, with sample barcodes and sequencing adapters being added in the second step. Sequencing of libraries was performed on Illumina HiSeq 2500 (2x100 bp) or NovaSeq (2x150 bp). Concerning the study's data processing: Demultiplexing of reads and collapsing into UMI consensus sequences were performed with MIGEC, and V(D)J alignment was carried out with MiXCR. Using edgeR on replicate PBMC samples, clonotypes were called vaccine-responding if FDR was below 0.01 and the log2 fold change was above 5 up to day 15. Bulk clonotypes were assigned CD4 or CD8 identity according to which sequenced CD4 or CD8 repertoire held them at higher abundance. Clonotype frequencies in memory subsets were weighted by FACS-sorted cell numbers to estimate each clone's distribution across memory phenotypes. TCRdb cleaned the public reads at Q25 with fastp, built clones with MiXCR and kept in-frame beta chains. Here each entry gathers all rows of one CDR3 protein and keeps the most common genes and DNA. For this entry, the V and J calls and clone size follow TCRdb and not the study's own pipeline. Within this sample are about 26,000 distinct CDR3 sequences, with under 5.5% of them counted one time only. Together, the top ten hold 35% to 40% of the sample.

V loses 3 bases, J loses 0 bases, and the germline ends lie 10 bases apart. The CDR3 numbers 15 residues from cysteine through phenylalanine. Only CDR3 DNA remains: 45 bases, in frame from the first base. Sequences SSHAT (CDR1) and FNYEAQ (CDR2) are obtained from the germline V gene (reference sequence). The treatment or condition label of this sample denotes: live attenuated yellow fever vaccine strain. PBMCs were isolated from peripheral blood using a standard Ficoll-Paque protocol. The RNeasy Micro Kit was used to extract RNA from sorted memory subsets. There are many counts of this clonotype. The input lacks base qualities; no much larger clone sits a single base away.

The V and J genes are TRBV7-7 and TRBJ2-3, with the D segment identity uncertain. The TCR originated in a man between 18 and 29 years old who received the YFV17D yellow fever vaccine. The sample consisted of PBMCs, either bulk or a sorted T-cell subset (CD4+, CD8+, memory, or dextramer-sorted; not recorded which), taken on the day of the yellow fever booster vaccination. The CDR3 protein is CASSLGVGSTDTQYF. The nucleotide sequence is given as TGTGCCAGCAGCTTGGGCGTCGGTAGCACAGATACGCAGTATTTT.